A selection of T cell receptor beta chains follows, all from one sample in a study of blood T cells in healthy people across ages. TCRdb independently ran MiXCR on the 5' RACE reads; one entry per CDR3 protein. This table has roughly 800,000 distinct CDR3 sequences, about three fifths appearing once. The sample was blood. These receptor sequences come from a man aged 25-45 years in good health. Both conserved end residues are part of each CDR3. D genes are given only for firm matches. Clone size is given for some rows only: seen once, a few or many times, or a class if the clone is expanded.

j_call	d_call	v_call	clone_size	cdr3_aa	cdr3_nt
TRBJ2-5	NA	TRBV10-3	NA	CAISESGDFETQYF	TGTGCCATCAGTGAGTCGGGCGACTTTGAGACCCAGTACTTC
TRBJ2-3	NA	TRBV14	once	CASSPGLTQTDTQYF	TGTGCCAGCAGCCCCGGACTAACCCAAACAGATACGCAGTATTTT
TRBJ2-7	NA	TRBV30	once	CAWSRGVSSYEQYF	TGTGCCTGGAGTCGAGGGGTTAGCTCCTACGAGCAGTACTTC
TRBJ2-3	TRBD2	TRBV27	few	CASGLRGSHFSDTQYF	TGTGCCAGCGGCCTGCGGGGGAGCCATTTTTCAGATACGCAGTATTTT
TRBJ1-5	NA	TRBV6-2/TRBV6-3	NA	CASSYQSGQPNQPQHF	TGTGCCAGCAGTTATCAATCGGGACAACCTAATCAGCCCCAGCATTTT
TRBJ2-2	NA	TRBV4-1	NA	CASSQFGPDTGELFF	TGCGCCAGCAGCCAATTCGGGCCTGACACCGGGGAGCTGTTTTTT
TRBJ2-7	NA	TRBV12-3/TRBV12-4	NA	CASSLPGEAYEQYF	TGTGCCAGCAGTTTACCAGGAGAAGCCTACGAGCAGTACTTC
TRBJ2-5	TRBD1	TRBV29-1	NA	CSASRGPKSETQYF	TGCAGCGCGTCCAGGGGGCCGAAGTCGGAGACCCAGTACTTC
TRBJ2-5	TRBD2	TRBV29-1	NA	CSVYGAGGYRETQYF	TGCAGCGTTTATGGGGCGGGGGGGTACCGAGAGACCCAGTACTTC
TRBJ2-5	TRBD2	TRBV2	NA	CASAISSTSGRETQYF	TGTGCCAGTGCGATCTCGTCTACTAGCGGACGAGAGACCCAGTACTTC
TRBJ2-3	NA	TRBV7-9	few	CATSLGADTQYF	TGTGCCACCTCATTGGGCGCAGATACGCAGTATTTT
TRBJ2-5	NA	TRBV15	few	CATREGVETQYF	TGTGCCACCAGGGAAGGGGTTGAGACCCAGTACTTC